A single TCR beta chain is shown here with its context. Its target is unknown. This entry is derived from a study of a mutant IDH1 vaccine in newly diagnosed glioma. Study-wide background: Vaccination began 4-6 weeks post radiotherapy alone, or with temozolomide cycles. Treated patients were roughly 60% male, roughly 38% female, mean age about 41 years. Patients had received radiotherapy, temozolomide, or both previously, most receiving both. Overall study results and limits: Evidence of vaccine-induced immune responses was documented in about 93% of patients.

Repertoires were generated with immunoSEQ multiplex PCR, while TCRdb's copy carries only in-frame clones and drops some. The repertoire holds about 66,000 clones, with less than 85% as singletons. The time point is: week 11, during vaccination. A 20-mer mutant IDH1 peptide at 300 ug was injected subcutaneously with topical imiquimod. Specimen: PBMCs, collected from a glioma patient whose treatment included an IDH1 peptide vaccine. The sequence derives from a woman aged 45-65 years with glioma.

CDR3 nucleotide sequence: TGTGCCAGCAGGTCTCCGGGAAACCGACCGTACGAGCAGTACTTC. Encoded protein: CASRSPGNRPYEQYF. The rearrangement uses TRBV6-8 and TRBJ2-7, with D perhaps matching TRBD2 (5 bases). Germline V CDR1 and CDR2: MNHGY, SAAAGT. This CDR3 contains 15 residues. Trimming stripped 6 bases from V and 4 bases from J, with 19 bases between.